This T cell receptor beta chain was identified in a study of OX40 agonist ivuxolimab in advanced cancers. Using immunoSEQ multiplex PCR, the repertoire was profiled, and TCRdb retains in-frame clones only, with some absent. The sample has approximately 60,000 clones, roughly 84% seen once. From germline, CDR1 is MGHRA and CDR2 YSYEKL. This CDR3 comprises 16 residues. V was clipped by 1 base and J by 8 bases, with 18 bases between them. Sequences were derived from CD4+ or CD8+ T cells sorted from blood, sampled in a trial of the OX40 agonist ivuxolimab. The rearrangement joins TRBV4-1 to TRBJ2-4, with D unresolved. The source of this sequence is an adult with an advanced solid tumor such as melanoma, head and neck, liver or kidney cancer. This CDR3 reads CASSQADGPLFYIQYF. In nucleotides, the CDR3 is TGCGCCAGCAGCCAAGCCGACGGACCCCTCTTTTACATTCAGTACTTC.